This T cell receptor (beta chain) was documented in a study of cytomegalovirus exposure and HLA in healthy donors. The V gene end was trimmed by 5 bases and the J gene end by 8 bases; junction bases not matched to a gene: 3. The germline CDR1 and CDR2 sequences are DFQATT and SNEGSKA (reference sequence). The CDR3 is 11 amino acids. The study ran its PCR with 60 Vbeta and 13 Jbeta primers. TCRdb's table, derived via immunoSEQ multiplex PCR, lists solely in-frame clones and lacks some. Of 130,000 or so clones listed, roughly three quarters are singletons. The V call is TRBV20-1, the J call TRBJ2-4; 7 nucleotides match TRBD1. This receptor was obtained from a woman aged 18-35 years in good health and CMV-seronegative. The sequenced sample was PBMCs. CDR3 DNA: TGCAGTGCTGGACAGGTACACATTCAGTACTTC. Amino acid sequence: CSAGQVHIQYF.